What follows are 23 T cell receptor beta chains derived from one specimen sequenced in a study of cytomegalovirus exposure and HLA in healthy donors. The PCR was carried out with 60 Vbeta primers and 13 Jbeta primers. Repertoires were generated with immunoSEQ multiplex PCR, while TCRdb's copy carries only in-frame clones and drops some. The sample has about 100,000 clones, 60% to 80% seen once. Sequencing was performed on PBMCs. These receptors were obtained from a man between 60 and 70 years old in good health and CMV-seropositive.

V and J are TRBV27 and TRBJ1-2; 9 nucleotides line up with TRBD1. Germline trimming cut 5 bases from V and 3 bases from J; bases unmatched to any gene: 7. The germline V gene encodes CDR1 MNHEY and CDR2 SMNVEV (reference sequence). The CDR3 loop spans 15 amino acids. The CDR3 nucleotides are TGTGCCAGCAGTCCTGGGACAGGGCAAGACTATGGCTACACCTTC. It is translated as CASSPGTGQDYGYTF.

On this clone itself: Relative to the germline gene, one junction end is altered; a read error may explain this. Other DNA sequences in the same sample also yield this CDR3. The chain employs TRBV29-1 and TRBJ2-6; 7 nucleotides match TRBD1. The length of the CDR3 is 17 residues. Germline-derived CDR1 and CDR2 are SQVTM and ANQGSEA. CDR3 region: CSVTRQGDSSGANVLTF. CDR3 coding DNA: TGCAGCGTTACCAGACAGGGCGACAGCTCTGGGGCCAATGTCCTGACTTTC.

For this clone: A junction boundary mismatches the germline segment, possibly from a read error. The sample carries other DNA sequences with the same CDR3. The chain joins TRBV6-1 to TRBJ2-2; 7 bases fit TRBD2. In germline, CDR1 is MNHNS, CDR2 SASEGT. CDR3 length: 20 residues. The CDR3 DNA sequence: TGTGCCAGCAGTGAAGCGCTAAGGGGATTGGTAGCGGGCCCGACCCGGGAGCTATTTTTT. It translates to CASSEALRGLVAGPTRELFF.

The CDR3, as DNA: TGTGCCAGCAGCCTAGATTACGAGCAGTACTTC. Translated: CASSLDYEQYF. This chain links TRBV7-8 with TRBJ2-5, with no clear D. The assigned J gene may be wrong: the sequence end matches TRBJ2-7 better. The germline gives CDR1 SGHVS, CDR2 FQNEAQ. This CDR3 has 11 residues.

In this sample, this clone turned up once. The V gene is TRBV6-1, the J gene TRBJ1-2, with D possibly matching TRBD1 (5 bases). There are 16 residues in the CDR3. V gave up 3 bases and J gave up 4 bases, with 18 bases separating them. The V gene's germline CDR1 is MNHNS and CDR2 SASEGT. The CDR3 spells CASSDAGPHPSYGYTF. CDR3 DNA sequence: TGTGCCAGCAGTGATGCGGGGCCCCACCCCTCCTATGGCTACACCTTC.

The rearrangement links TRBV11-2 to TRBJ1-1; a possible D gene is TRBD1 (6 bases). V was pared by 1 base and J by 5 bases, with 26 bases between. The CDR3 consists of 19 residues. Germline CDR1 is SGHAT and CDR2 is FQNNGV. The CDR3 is CASSLAAAGVVKFQTEAFF. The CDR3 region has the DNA TGTGCCAGCAGCTTAGCTGCGGCAGGGGTAGTTAAGTTTCAGACTGAAGCTTTCTTT. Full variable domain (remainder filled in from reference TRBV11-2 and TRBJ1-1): EAGVAQSPRYKIIEKRQSVAFWCNPISGHATLYWYQQILGQGPKLLIQFQNNGVVDDSQLPKDRFSAERLKGVDSTLKIQPAKLEDSAVYLCASSLAAAGVVKFQTEAFFGQGTRLTVV.

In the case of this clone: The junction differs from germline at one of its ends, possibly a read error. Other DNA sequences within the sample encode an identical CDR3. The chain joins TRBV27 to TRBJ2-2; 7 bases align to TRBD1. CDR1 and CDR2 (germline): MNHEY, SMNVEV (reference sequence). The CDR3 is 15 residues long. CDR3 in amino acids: CASTLYRGRTGELFF. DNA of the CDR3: TGCGCCAGCACCCTCTACAGGGGACGCACCGGGGAGCTGTTTTTT.

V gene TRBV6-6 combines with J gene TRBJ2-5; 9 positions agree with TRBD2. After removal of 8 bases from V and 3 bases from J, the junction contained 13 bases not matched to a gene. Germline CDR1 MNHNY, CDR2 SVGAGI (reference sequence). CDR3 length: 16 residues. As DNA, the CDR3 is TGTGCCAGCTGCCCACAGCGGGGGGTATCCAAAGAGACCCAGTACTTC. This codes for CASCPQRGVSKETQYF.

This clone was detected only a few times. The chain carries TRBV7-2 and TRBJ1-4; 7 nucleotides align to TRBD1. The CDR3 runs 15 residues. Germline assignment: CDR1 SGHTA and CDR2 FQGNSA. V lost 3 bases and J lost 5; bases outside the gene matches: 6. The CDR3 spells CASSFGQALNEKLFF. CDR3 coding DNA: TGTGCCAGCAGCTTCGGACAGGCCTTGAATGAAAAACTGTTTTTT.

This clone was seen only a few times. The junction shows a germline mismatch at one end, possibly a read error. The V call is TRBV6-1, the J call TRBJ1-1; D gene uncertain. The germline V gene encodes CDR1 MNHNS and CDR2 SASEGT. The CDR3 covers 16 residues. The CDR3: CAISESAVRLNTEAFF. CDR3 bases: TGTGCCATCAGTGAGTCCGCTGTCCGGTTGAACACTGAAGCTTTCTTT.

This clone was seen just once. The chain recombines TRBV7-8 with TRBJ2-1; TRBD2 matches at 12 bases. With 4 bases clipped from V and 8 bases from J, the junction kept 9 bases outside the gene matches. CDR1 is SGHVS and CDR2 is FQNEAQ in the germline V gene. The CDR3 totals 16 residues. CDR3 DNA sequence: TGTGCCAGCAGCTCTTTACTAGCGGGGGGAGGGGATGAGCAGTTCTTC. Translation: CASSSLLAGGGDEQFF.

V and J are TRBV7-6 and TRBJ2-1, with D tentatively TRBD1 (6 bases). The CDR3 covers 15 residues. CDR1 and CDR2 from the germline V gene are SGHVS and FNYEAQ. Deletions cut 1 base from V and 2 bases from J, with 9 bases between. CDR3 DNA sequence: TGTGCCAGCAGCTTAGGGACAGAGGCCTACAATGAGCAGTTCTTC. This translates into CASSLGTEAYNEQFF.

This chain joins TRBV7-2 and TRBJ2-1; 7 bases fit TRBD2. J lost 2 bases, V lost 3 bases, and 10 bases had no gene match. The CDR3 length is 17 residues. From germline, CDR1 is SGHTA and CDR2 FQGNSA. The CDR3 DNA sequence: TGTGCCAGCAGCTTTGGGCTAGCGGCGGACGCCTACAATGAGCAGTTCTTC. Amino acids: CASSFGLAADAYNEQFF.

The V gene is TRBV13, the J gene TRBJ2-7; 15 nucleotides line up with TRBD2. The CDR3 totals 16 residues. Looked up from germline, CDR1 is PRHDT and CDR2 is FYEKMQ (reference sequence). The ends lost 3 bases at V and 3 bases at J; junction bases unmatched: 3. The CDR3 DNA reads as TGTGCCAGCAGCTTTCGGACTAGCGGGGGGGACTACGAGCAGTACTTC. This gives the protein CASSFRTSGGDYEQYF.

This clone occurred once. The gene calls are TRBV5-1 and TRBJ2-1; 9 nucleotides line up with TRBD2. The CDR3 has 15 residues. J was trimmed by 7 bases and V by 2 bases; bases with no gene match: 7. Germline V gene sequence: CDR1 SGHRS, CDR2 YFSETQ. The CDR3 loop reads CASSFRRGGQNEQFF. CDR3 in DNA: TGCGCCAGCAGCTTTCGGCGGGGGGGCCAAAATGAGCAGTTCTTC.

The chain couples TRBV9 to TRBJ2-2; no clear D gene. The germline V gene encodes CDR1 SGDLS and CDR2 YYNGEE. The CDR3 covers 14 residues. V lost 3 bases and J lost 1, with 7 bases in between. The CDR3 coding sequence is TGTGCCAGCAGCGGTTCTCGGAACACCGGGGAGCTGTTTTTT. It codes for CASSGSRNTGELFF.

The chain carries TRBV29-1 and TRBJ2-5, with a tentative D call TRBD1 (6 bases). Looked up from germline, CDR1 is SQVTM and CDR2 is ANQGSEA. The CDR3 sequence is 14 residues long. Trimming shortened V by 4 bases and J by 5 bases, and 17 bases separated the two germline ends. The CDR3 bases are TGCAGCGTTGGAGCCAGGGGTCCCCAGGAGACCCAGTACTTC. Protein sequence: CSVGARGPQETQYF.

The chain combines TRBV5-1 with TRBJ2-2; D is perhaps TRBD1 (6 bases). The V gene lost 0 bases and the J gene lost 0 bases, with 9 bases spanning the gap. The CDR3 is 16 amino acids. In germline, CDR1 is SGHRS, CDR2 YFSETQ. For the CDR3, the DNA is TGCGCCAGCAGCTTGGACTGGACAGCGAACACCGGGGAGCTGTTTTTT. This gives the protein CASSLDWTANTGELFF.

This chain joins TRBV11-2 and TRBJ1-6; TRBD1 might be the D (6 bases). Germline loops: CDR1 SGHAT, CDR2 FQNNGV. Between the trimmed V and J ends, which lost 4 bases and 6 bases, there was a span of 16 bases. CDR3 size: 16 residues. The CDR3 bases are TGTGCCAGCAGCTCAACCTTGGGACAAGGTAATTCACCCCTCCACTTT. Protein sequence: CASSSTLGQGNSPLHF.

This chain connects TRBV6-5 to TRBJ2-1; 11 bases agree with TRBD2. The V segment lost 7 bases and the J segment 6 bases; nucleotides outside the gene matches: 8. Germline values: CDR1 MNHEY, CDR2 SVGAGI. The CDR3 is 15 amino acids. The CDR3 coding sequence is TGTGCCAGCACCTTAGCGGGGGGGCCCATCAATGAGCAGTTCTTC. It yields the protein CASTLAGGPINEQFF.

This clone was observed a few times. CDR3 DNA: TGTGCCAGTACCCGGGGAGGGAAAGCTTTCTTT. It encodes CASTRGGKAFF. This chain links TRBV19 with TRBJ1-1; D is ambiguous. Trimming stripped 7 bases from V and 9 bases from J, with 12 bases between. This CDR3 is built from 11 residues. CDR1 is LNHDA and CDR2 is SQIVND in the germline V gene (reference sequence).

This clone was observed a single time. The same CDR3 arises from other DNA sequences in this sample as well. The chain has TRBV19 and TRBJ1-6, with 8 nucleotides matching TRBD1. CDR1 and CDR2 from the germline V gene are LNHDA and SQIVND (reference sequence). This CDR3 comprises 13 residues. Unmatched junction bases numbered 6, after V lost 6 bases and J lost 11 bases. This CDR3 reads CASSVGQEPPLHF. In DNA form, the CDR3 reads TGTGCCAGTAGCGTGGGACAGGAACCACCCCTCCACTTT.

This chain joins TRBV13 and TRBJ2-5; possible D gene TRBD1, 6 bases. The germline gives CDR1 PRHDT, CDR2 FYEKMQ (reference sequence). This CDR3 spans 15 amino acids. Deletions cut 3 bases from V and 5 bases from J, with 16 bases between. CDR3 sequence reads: CASSLVTQGWETQYF. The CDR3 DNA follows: TGTGCCAGCAGCTTGGTCACACAGGGATGGGAGACCCAGTACTTC.